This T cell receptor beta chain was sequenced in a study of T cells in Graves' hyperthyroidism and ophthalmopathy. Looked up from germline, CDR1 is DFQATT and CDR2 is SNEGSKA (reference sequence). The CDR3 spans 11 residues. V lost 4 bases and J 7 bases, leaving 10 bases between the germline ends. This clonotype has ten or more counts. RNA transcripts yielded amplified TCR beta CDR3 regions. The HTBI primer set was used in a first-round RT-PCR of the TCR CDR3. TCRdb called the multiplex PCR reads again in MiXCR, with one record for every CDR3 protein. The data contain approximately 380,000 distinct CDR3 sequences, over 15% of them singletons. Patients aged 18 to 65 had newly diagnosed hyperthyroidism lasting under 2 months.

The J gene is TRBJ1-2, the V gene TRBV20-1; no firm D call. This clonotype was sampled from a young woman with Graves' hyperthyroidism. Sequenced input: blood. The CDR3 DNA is TGCAGTGCTAATCTGGGCCCTGGCTACACCTTC. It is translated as CSANLGPGYTF.